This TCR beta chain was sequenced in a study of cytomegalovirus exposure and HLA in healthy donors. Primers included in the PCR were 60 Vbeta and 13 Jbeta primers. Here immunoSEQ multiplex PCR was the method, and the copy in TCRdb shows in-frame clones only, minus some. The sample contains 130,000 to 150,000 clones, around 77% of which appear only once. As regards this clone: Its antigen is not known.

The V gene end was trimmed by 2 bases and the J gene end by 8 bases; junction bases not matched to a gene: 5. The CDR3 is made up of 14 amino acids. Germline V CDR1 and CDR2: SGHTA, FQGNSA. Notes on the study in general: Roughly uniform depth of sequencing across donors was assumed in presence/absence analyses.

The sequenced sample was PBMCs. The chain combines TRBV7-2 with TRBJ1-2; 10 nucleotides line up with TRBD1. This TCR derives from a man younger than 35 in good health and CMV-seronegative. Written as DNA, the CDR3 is TGTGCCAGCAGCTTACGACAGGGGGCAAGCGGCTACACCTTC. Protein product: CASSLRQGASGYTF. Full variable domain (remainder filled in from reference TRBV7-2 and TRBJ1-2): GAGVSQSPSNKVTEKGKDVELRCDPISGHTALYWYRQSLGQGLEFLIYFQGNSAPDKSGLPSDRFSAERTGGSVSTLTIQRTQQEDSAVYLCASSLRQGASGYTFGSGTRLTVV.